These T cell receptor beta chains were read from a single sample in a study of early T cells in non-severe SARS-CoV-2 infection. MiXCR, run by TCRdb on the 5' RACE reads, gives a single entry per CDR3 protein. The sample shows fewer than 80,000 distinct CDR3 sequences, 4.6% of them seen only once. The sequencing here drew on whole blood, taken at baseline. The receptors originated from an adult who was a healthcare worker with PCR-confirmed SARS-CoV-2 infection or an uninfected control (not recorded which). The donor label of this sample is uncertain. The CDR3 runs from the conserved cysteine through the conserved F or W. Each record gives: CDR3 DNA, CDR3 protein, V gene, J gene, D gene, CDR3 length, clone size. The D gene is left open where the match is weak. A clone size is listed for some rows: how often the clone was seen (once, few, many), or a class if it is expanded.

TGTGCCAGCAACACGGGACAGGGGCTTGAAGCTTTCTTT	CASNTGQGLEAFF	TRBV6-6	TRBJ1-1	TRBD1	13	many
TGTGCCAGCAGTCCAACAGTAATCCAAGAGACCCAGTACTTC	CASSPTVIQETQYF	TRBV12-3/TRBV12-4	TRBJ2-5	.	14	many
TGTGCCAGCAGCCCCGGGGCCGTAACCTACGAGCAGTACTTC	CASSPGAVTYEQYF	TRBV27	TRBJ2-7	.	14	few
TGTGCCAGTAGTATTAGTCCTGCGAACACCGGGGAGCTGTTTTTT	CASSISPANTGELFF	TRBV19	TRBJ2-2	.	15	few
TGTGCCAGCAGCACCCCGGATGCCGGGACAGGGCGCGGCTACACCTTC	CASSTPDAGTGRGYTF	TRBV3-2	TRBJ1-2	.	16	many
TGTGCCAGCAGCGTAGAGCCAGACCAAGAGACCCAGTACTTC	CASSVEPDQETQYF	TRBV9	TRBJ2-5	.	14	many
TGCGCCAGCAGGGATCGACCGAGCTCCTACAATGAGCAGTTCTTC	CASRDRPSSYNEQFF	TRBV10-2	TRBJ2-1	.	15	many
TGTGCCAGCAGCCAAGATGGGGCAGCTGGAGAGACCCAGTACTTC	CASSQDGAAGETQYF	TRBV3-1	TRBJ2-5	.	15	.
TGTGCCTGGGGGACTAGCGGGGGGCCCCACGAGCAGTACTTC	CAWGTSGGPHEQYF	TRBV30	TRBJ2-7	TRBD2	14	many
TGTGCCAGCAGCTCACCCCCGAGCTCTGGGGCCAACGTCCTGACTTTC	CASSSPPSSGANVLTF	TRBV7-2	TRBJ2-6	.	16	few
TGTGCCAGCAGCTTAGGGGGGACACGGGTGGCTTACGAGCAGTACTTC	CASSLGGTRVAYEQYF	TRBV7-2	TRBJ2-7	.	16	.
TGCGCCAGCAGCTTCGGTGGGGGGGCTAATTCACCCCTCCACTTT	CASSFGGGANSPLHF	TRBV5-1	TRBJ1-6	.	15	many
TGTGCCAGCAGCTTTGCCGCAGGGACCTCTACCTACGAGCAGTACTTC	CASSFAAGTSTYEQYF	TRBV7-9	TRBJ2-7	.	16	many
TGTGCCAGCAGCTTGGTTCTAGCGGGGGGATACAATGAGCAGTTCTTC	CASSLVLAGGYNEQFF	TRBV5-4	TRBJ2-1	TRBD2	16	.
TGTGCCATCAGTGCGGTAGCCTACAATGAGCAGTTCTTC	CAISAVAYNEQFF	TRBV10-3	TRBJ2-1	.	13	few
TGTGCCAGCAGTGAATCCCTGACACCCCCCCGGCCTGAAGCTTTCTTT	CASSESLTPPRPEAFF	TRBV2	TRBJ1-1	.	16	many